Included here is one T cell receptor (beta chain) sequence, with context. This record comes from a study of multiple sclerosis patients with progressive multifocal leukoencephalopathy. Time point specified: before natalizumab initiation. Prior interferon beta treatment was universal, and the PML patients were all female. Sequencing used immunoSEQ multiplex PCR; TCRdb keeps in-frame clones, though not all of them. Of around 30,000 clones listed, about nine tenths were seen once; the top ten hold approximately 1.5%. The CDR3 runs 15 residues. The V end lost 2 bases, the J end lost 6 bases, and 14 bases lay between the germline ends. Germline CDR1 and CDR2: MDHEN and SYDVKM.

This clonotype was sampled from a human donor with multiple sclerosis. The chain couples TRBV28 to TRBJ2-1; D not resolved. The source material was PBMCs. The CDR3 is CASSLGGGNSNEQFF. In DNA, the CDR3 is TGTGCCAGCAGTTTAGGCGGTGGAAACTCCAATGAGCAGTTCTTC.